The present T cell receptor (beta chain) was sequenced within a study of CD8+ T cells in alopecia areata. The treatment here: oral pan-JAK inhibitor, 5-10 mg twice daily. Following RNA extraction, reverse transcription yielded cDNA that acted as the sequencing template. Sequencing was performed with immunoSEQ multiplex PCR; in TCRdb, only in-frame clones are kept and a portion is missing. The sample shows about 140,000 clones, around 83% of them seen only once. The CDR3 totals 15 residues. V shed 1 base and J 5 bases; nucleotides not matched to a gene: 4. Germline-derived CDR1 and CDR2 are SGDLS and YYNGEE.

The rearrangement uses TRBV9 and TRBJ2-7, with 12 bases that match TRBD2. This TCR derives from a human donor with alopecia areata. Source: CD8+ T cells sorted from blood, taken at week 4, from a patient treated with tofacitinib. The DNA of the CDR3 is TGTGCCAGCAGCGTATCGACTAGCGGGAGCAACGAGCAGTACTTC. Protein sequence: CASSVSTSGSNEQYF.